This T cell receptor (beta chain) was documented in a study of T cell repertoires in cytomegalovirus infection. Study-wide context: Recently described HLA-C-restricted plus well-studied HLA-B-restricted CMV epitopes were used. Public signatures in TCR beta pointed to CMV infection and matching HLA type.

Concerning this clonotype itself: Antigen specificity is unknown.

General study findings and limits: The ex vivo response was dominated by HLA-C-restricted CMV-specific TCR beta clonotypes. Totalled public TCR beta family frequency picked out people who carried CMV plus the relevant HLA.

One entry per CDR3 protein, called by TCRdb with MiXCR from the reads. The table has roughly 340,000 distinct CDR3 sequences, roughly 29% seen once. CDR1 and CDR2 from the germline V gene are MNHNY and SVGAGI (reference sequence). V was clipped by 5 bases and J by 3 bases, with 10 bases between them. CDR3 length: 14 residues. This TCR came from a human donor in good health (CMV status not recorded). Some clones in this sample may be carry-over from other donors' samples. The sample was cultured PBMCs, taken from culture after CMV antigen stimulation. This chain joins TRBV6-6 and TRBJ2-2, with D uncertain. The CDR3 bases are TGTGCCAGCAGTGAGGATAGGGACACCGGGGAGCTGTTTTTT. It specifies CASSEDRDTGELFF.